This passage covers 5 T cell receptor beta chains from one sample sequenced in a study of T cells after yellow fever vaccination. One entry per CDR3 protein, called by TCRdb with MiXCR from the 5' RACE reads. The top ten hold 2.5% of the sample, which has roughly 120,000 distinct CDR3 sequences, approximately 7% seen once. The sample was CD4+ T cells sorted from PBMCs, taken more than 8 days after the first yellow fever vaccination. All receptors come from a man between 18 and 29 years old who received the YFV17D yellow fever vaccine.

This clonotype was detected ten times or more. The CDR3 protein is CSAGTVLLSTDTQYF. The CDR3 nucleotides are TGCAGTGCAGGGACAGTTTTACTAAGCACAGATACGCAGTATTTT. The V and J genes are TRBV20-1 and TRBJ2-3; TRBD1 aligns across 7 bases. CDR1 is DFQATT, CDR2 SNEGSKA, per germline (reference sequence). The CDR3 contains 15 residues. With 6 bases clipped from V and 0 bases from J, the junction kept 9 bases outside the gene matches.

This clonotype has at least ten counts. The rearrangement joins TRBV11-2 to TRBJ2-5, with 10 bases fitting TRBD2. The J segment lost 1 base and the V segment lost 6 bases, leaving 8 bases of the junction unmatched. Germline V CDR1 and CDR2: SGHAT, FQNNGV. The CDR3 length is 16 residues. Here the CDR3 DNA reads TGTGCCAGCAGTACAAACCCTAGCGGGGGCCAAGAGACCCAGTACTTC. Residues: CASSTNPSGGQETQYF.

This clonotype has at least ten counts. V gene TRBV27 combines with J gene TRBJ2-1; D call uncertain. This CDR3 region has 14 residues. Trimming cost V 7 bases and J 5 bases, with 15 bases left between them. The germline V gene encodes CDR1 MNHEY and CDR2 SMNVEV (reference sequence). The CDR3 DNA is TGTGCCAGCACTCCCGGTAGGGTGGACAATGAGCAGTTCTTC. Protein: CASTPGRVDNEQFF.

Many counts were recorded for this clonotype. The V and J genes are TRBV7-9 and TRBJ1-2; a weak D match, TRBD1 (6 bases). The germline V and J ends were trimmed by 5 bases and 8 bases, with 24 bases remaining between them. The CDR3 spans 16 residues. Germline V gene data show CDR1 as SEHNR and CDR2 as FQNEAQ (reference sequence). CDR3 DNA: TGTGCCAGCAGCGGAGAGGGGGGACTTCGGTTCGACGGCTACACCTTC. This gives the protein CASSGEGGLRFDGYTF.

Ten or more counts support this clonotype. The V gene is TRBV9, the J gene TRBJ2-3; 9 bases are shared with TRBD2. The length of the CDR3 is 15 residues. CDR1 is SGDLS, CDR2 YYNGEE, per germline. Trimming removed 3 bases from V and 2 bases from J; junction bases left unmatched: 4. The CDR3 sequence: CASSAIAGDTDTQYF. The CDR3 region has the DNA TGTGCCAGCAGCGCGATAGCGGGGGACACAGATACGCAGTATTTT.